Below, 19 T cell receptor beta chains from the same sample are listed, as sequenced in a study of cytomegalovirus exposure and HLA in healthy donors. The PCR made use of 60 Vbeta and 13 Jbeta primers. Generated by immunoSEQ multiplex PCR, the TCRdb table keeps only in-frame clones and is missing some. The sample contains 120,000 to 150,000 clones, roughly 62% of which appear only once. The sample consisted of PBMCs. These receptors were collected from a male donor in good health and CMV-seronegative.

The chain couples TRBV30 to TRBJ1-2, with TRBD1 identical over 8 bases. CDR3 size: 13 residues. Looked up from germline, CDR1 is GTSNPN and CDR2 is SVGIG (reference sequence). Trimming removed 0 bases from V and 8 bases from J; junction bases left unmatched: 5. The CDR3 DNA reads TGTGCCTGGAGTGTAGGGACAGGTAGAGGCTACACCTTC. Encoded protein: CAWSVGTGRGYTF.

This clone was recorded a few times. The chain uses TRBV6-1 and TRBJ1-1; 9 nucleotides match TRBD1. The V gene's germline CDR1 is MNHNS and CDR2 SASEGT. CDR3 length: 15 residues. J was trimmed by 0 bases and V by 4 bases; bases with no gene match: 3. The CDR3 nucleotides are TGTGCCAGCAGTGTCCGGGACAGGGTGAACACTGAAGCTTTCTTT. As protein: CASSVRDRVNTEAFF.

This chain uses TRBV11-2 with TRBJ2-3, with D possibly matching TRBD1 (5 bases). Trimming left V 5 bases short and J 5 bases short, with 11 bases between. This CDR3 region has 13 residues. CDR1 is SGHAT and CDR2 is FQNNGV in the germline V gene. As DNA, the CDR3 is TGTGCCAGCAGCCCCAGGGAACGAGATACGCAGTATTTT. Protein sequence: CASSPRERDTQYF.

V usage is TRBV5-1 and J usage is TRBJ2-7; D call uncertain. V was trimmed by 0 bases and J by 6 bases, leaving 10 bases between them. The length of the CDR3 is 13 residues. Germline V lookup: CDR1 SGHRS, CDR2 YFSETQ. Written as DNA, the CDR3 is TGCGCCAGCAGCTTGGTCGGAGAAAGCGAGCAGTACTTC. As protein: CASSLVGESEQYF.

The chain combines TRBV7-6 with TRBJ1-1; tentative D call: TRBD1 (5 bases). Trimming pared 3 bases from V and 4 bases from J, leaving 12 bases between. CDR3 length equals 14 residues. Per germline, CDR1 SGHVS and CDR2 FNYEAQ. CDR3 bases: TGTGCCAGCAGCTTGGGGCGGGGGACCACTGAAGCTTTCTTT. The encoded protein is CASSLGRGTTEAFF.

The chain combines TRBV7-6 with TRBJ2-5; 9 bases line up with TRBD2. The CDR3 covers 15 residues. Germline loops: CDR1 SGHVS, CDR2 FNYEAQ. The ends lost 4 bases at V and 3 bases at J; junction bases unmatched: 6. This chain's CDR3 is CASSWGGGGKETQYF. Here the CDR3 DNA reads TGTGCCAGCAGCTGGGGCGGGGGGGGTAAAGAGACCCAGTACTTC.

This chain uses TRBV6-1 with TRBJ1-5; 9 bases are shared with TRBD1. Looked up from germline, CDR1 is MNHNS and CDR2 is SASEGT. The CDR3 runs 19 residues. Germline trimming cut 0 bases from V and 0 bases from J; bases unmatched to any gene: 9. CDR3 DNA sequence: TGTGCCAGCAGTGAAGCGGGTGGGACAGGGCGTCGTAGCAATCAGCCCCAGCATTTT. Encoded protein: CASSEAGGTGRRSNQPQHF.

CDR3 nucleotides: TGTGCCTGGAGTGTAGCTGTCTATGGCTACACCTTC. It is translated as CAWSVAVYGYTF. The genes are TRBV30 and TRBJ1-2, with D hard to call. The CDR3 consists of 12 residues. Germline V gene data show CDR1 as GTSNPN and CDR2 as SVGIG (reference sequence). The ends were cut back, 0 bases at V and 4 bases at J, with 6 bases in the middle. Supplemented by reference TRBV30 and TRBJ1-2, the full variable domain reads SQTIHQWPATLVQPVGSPLSLECTVEGTSNPNLYWYRQAAGRGLQLLFYSVGIGQISSEVPQNLSASRPQDRQFILSSKKLLLSDSGFYLCAWSVAVYGYTFGSGTRLTVV.

The CDR3 DNA reads TGTGCCAGCAGCTTAATGGGGACAGGGGGCAATGAGCAGTTCTTC. Translating gives CASSLMGTGGNEQFF. This rearrangement joins TRBV7-2 to TRBJ2-1; TRBD1 matches 11 bases. The junction had 3 bases not matched to a gene; V was cut back by 2 bases and J by 6 bases. The CDR3 is made up of 15 amino acids. CDR1 SGHTA and CDR2 FQGNSA come from the germline V gene.

This clone appeared a few times. V and J are TRBV7-2 and TRBJ1-2; the D gene is possibly TRBD1 (5 bases). Germline CDR1 SGHTA, CDR2 FQGNSA. The CDR3 consists of 13 residues. Trimming removed 3 bases from V and 3 bases from J, with 8 bases in between. CDR3 in DNA: TGTGCCAGCAGCTTTGGGGGGTACTATGGCTACACCTTC. Residues: CASSFGGYYGYTF.

This clone was observed a handful of times. V usage is TRBV5-1 and J usage is TRBJ2-1, with 10 positions matching TRBD2. CDR3 length equals 15 residues. V was clipped by 1 base and J by 7 bases; unmatched bases: 5. Per germline, CDR1 SGHRS and CDR2 YFSETQ. The CDR3 region has the DNA TGCGCCAGCAGCTTGAGCGGGGGGGCCCCAAATGAGCAGTTCTTC. Encoded protein: CASSLSGGAPNEQFF.

DNA for the CDR3: TGTGCCAGTAGTATAGGACCCAGGGGCAATCAGCCCCAGCATTTT. Translating gives CASSIGPRGNQPQHF. This chain links TRBV19 with TRBJ1-5; a weak D match, TRBD1 (5 bases). Trimming stripped 1 base from V and 2 bases from J, with 9 bases between. Germline CDR1 reads LNHDA; CDR2 reads SQIVND (reference sequence). CDR3 length: 15 residues.

The J gene is TRBJ1-5, the V gene TRBV5-5; TRBD1 aligns across 10 bases. With V trimmed by 4 bases and J by 2 bases, 15 bases remained unmatched. This CDR3 spans 19 amino acids. CDR1 is SGHKS, CDR2 YYEKEE, per germline (reference sequence). The CDR3 DNA reads as TGTGCCAGCAGCGCATTAGACAGGGGGCGCGGGGGGGGCAATCAGCCCCAGCATTTT. Translated, it gives CASSALDRGRGGGNQPQHF.

The rearrangement uses TRBV27 and TRBJ2-7; TRBD1 matches at 8 bases. V was clipped by 5 bases and J by 8 bases; unmatched bases: 8. Germline V CDR1 and CDR2: MNHEY, SMNVEV (reference sequence). CDR3 length: 13 amino acids. In nucleotides, the CDR3 is TGTGCCAGCAGTGCCACCCGGACAGGGCAGCAGTACTTC. It yields the protein CASSATRTGQQYF.

The genes are TRBV18 and TRBJ2-7, with 8 bases aligning to TRBD1. Trimming removed 0 bases from V and 7 bases from J; junction bases left unmatched: 8. This CDR3 comprises 15 residues. Per the germline V gene, CDR1 is KGHSH and CDR2 is LQKENI. The CDR3 coding sequence is TGTGCCAGCTCACCACCCGGACAGGGAAGAAGGGAGCAGTACTTC. It yields the protein CASSPPGQGRREQYF.

This clone has just one count. This chain joins TRBV15 and TRBJ1-2; D is possibly TRBD1 (5 bases). The CDR3 covers 15 residues. Germline values: CDR1 LNHNV, CDR2 YYDKDF (reference sequence). The germline V and J ends were trimmed by 3 bases and 1 base, with 12 bases remaining between them. CDR3 in DNA: TGTGCCACCAGCAGGGGGGGAGGGATTAACTATGGCTACACCTTC. It specifies CATSRGGGINYGYTF.

This chain joins TRBV7-2 and TRBJ1-4, with 7 bases that match TRBD1. Germline loops: CDR1 SGHTA, CDR2 FQGNSA. V was pared by 5 bases and J by 7 bases, with 7 bases of the junction left unmatched. This CDR3 comprises 14 residues. CDR3: CASSTRDSGEKLFF. CDR3 bases: TGTGCCAGCAGCACCCGGGACAGTGGTGAAAAACTGTTTTTT.

The J gene is TRBJ1-6, the V gene TRBV6-5; 9 bases agree with TRBD1. The V gene's germline CDR1 is MNHEY and CDR2 SVGAGI. This CDR3 has 12 amino acids. With V trimmed by 7 bases and J by 12 bases, 4 bases remained unmatched. The CDR3 DNA follows: TGTGCCAGCAACAACAGGGGGCTACCCCTCCACTTT. It yields the protein CASNNRGLPLHF.

This clone was observed a handful of times. The chain links TRBV7-6 to TRBJ1-1; D possibly corresponds to TRBD1 (5 bases). Germline loops: CDR1 SGHVS, CDR2 FNYEAQ. This CDR3 is 11 amino acids long. V was cut by 6 bases and J by 5 bases, with 7 bases left in between. The CDR3 loop is CASSRGTEAFF. In DNA, the CDR3 is TGTGCCAGCAGTCGGGGGACTGAAGCTTTCTTT.